This T cell receptor beta chain is drawn from a study of shared clonotypes between healthy human individuals. For the study at large: The study used three CD4 naive, three CD4 memory, two CD8 naive and one CD8 memory plate per donor. Study-level results: Compared with clonotypes that all four donors shared, non-shared clonotypes had lower generation probabilities. Having only a few donors restricted how much genetic and exposure-history diversity was captured.

Comments on this clone: Antigen specificity is unknown.

Naive-designated CD8 cells lacked CD45RO, were positively enriched for CCR7, and omitted terminally differentiated effector memory CD45RA+ cells. The table came from immunoSEQ multiplex PCR; TCRdb's copy has only in-frame clones and leaves some out. Here the sample spans 1.5 million to 2.5 million clones, approximately 95% being singletons. The sample taken for sequencing was naive CD8+ T cells sorted from blood. The sequence was obtained from a man younger than 35 in good health.

CDR3 residues: CASGLAGREQYF. The CDR3 DNA sequence: TGCGCCAGTGGACTAGCGGGGAGGGAGCAGTACTTC. The V and J genes are TRBV10-2 and TRBJ2-7, with 12 bases matching TRBD2. CDR1 is WSHSY and CDR2 is SAAADI in the germline V gene. The CDR3 is made up of 12 amino acids. V was clipped by 9 bases and J by 7 bases; unmatched bases: 4.